This is a list of T cell receptor beta chains from one sample in a study of identical twins. TCRdb fed the 5' RACE reads into MiXCR, producing one record per CDR3 protein. The sample records hundreds of thousands of distinct CDR3 sequences, about 9.4% being singletons. These same records also appear under a second study, on yellow fever vaccine responses in identical twins.

The sequenced material came from PBMCs. These receptors originate from a woman younger than 30 in good health. Both conserved end residues are part of each CDR3. The order of the fields is V gene, J gene, D gene, CDR3 length, clone size, CDR3 protein, CDR3 DNA. D genes are given only for firm matches. Size is omitted from some rows. Given values are once, few, many or a class for expanded clones.

V: TRBV7-9; J: TRBJ1-4; D: NA; length: 13; size: many; CDR3: CASRKRAEEKLFF; DNA: TGTGCCAGCAGAAAACGAGCGGAGGAAAAACTGTTTTTT
V: TRBV27; J: TRBJ2-7; D: TRBD2; length: 14; size: few; CDR3: CASSSGLAPGLEYF; DNA: TGTGCCAGCAGTTCGGGACTAGCGCCGGGCTTGGAGTACTTC
V: TRBV29-1; J: TRBJ2-6; D: NA; length: 16; size: many; CDR3: CSVEGLRGFGANVLTF; DNA: TGCAGCGTTGAAGGCCTTCGGGGTTTTGGGGCCAACGTCCTGACTTTC
V: TRBV9; J: TRBJ2-1; D: TRBD2; length: 15; size: many; CDR3: CASSAETSGYNEQFF; DNA: TGTGCCAGCAGCGCCGAAACTAGCGGGTACAATGAGCAGTTCTTC
V: TRBV29-1; J: TRBJ1-1; D: NA; length: 13; size: many; CDR3: CSVEEWSYTEAFF; DNA: TGCAGCGTTGAAGAATGGTCTTACACTGAAGCTTTCTTT
V: TRBV5-1; J: TRBJ1-1; D: TRBD1; length: 14; size: few; CDR3: CASSTGQGASEAFF; DNA: TGCGCCAGCAGCACGGGACAGGGGGCATCTGAAGCTTTCTTT
V: TRBV3-1; J: TRBJ1-6; D: NA; length: 14; size: NA; CDR3: CASSQVGNNSPLHF; DNA: TGTGCCAGCAGCCAAGTAGGCAATAATTCACCCCTCCACTTT
V: TRBV21-1; J: TRBJ2-7; D: NA; length: 17; size: NA; CDR3: CASSKVASGSRTYEQYF; DNA: NA
V: TRBV27; J: TRBJ2-7; D: NA; length: 15; size: NA; CDR3: CASSSTTSFSYEQYF; DNA: TGTGCCAGCAGTTCGACCACTAGTTTCAGCTACGAGCAGTACTTC
V: TRBV29-1; J: TRBJ2-3; D: TRBD1; length: 14; size: NA; CDR3: CSVTAGGFRDTQYF; DNA: TGCAGCGTTACTGCAGGGGGCTTTAGGGATACGCAGTATTTT
V: TRBV5-1; J: TRBJ1-5; D: NA; length: 14; size: few; CDR3: CASSPGQHNQPQHF; DNA: TGCGCCAGCAGCCCAGGACAGCACAATCAGCCCCAGCATTTT
V: TRBV11-2; J: TRBJ2-1; D: TRBD2; length: 15; size: many; CDR3: CASSFGGGEYNEQFF; DNA: TGTGCCAGCAGCTTCGGCGGGGGGGAATACAATGAGCAGTTCTTC
V: TRBV20-1; J: TRBJ2-5; D: NA; length: 13; size: many; CDR3: CSAGRAPKETQYF; DNA: TGCAGTGCTGGCCGGGCCCCGAAAGAGACCCAGTACTTC
V: TRBV13; J: TRBJ2-3; D: NA; length: 13; size: NA; CDR3: CASSRRDFNTQYF; DNA: TGTGCCAGCAGCCGGCGGGACTTTAATACGCAGTATTTT
V: TRBV6-5; J: TRBJ2-7; D: TRBD2; length: 18; size: few; CDR3: CASSYTPGTSGRVGEQYF; DNA: TGTGCCAGCAGTTACACCCCTGGGACTAGCGGGAGGGTGGGGGAGCAGTACTTC
V: TRBV7-2; J: TRBJ2-1; D: NA; length: 14; size: many; CDR3: CASSLDRGRNEQFF; DNA: TGTGCCAGCAGCTTAGATCGGGGTCGGAATGAGCAGTTCTTC
V: TRBV5-1; J: TRBJ2-5; D: TRBD1; length: 15; size: NA; CDR3: CASSLQGQGLETQYF; DNA: TGCGCCAGCAGCTTGCAGGGACAGGGGTTGGAGACCCAGTACTTC
V: TRBV3-1; J: TRBJ2-5; D: NA; length: 16; size: few; CDR3: CASSPDPASYQETQYF; DNA: TGTGCCAGCAGCCCAGATCCGGCGTCGTACCAAGAGACCCAGTACTTC
V: TRBV20-1; J: TRBJ2-1; D: NA; length: 13; size: many; CDR3: CSARNRGQAEQFF; DNA: TGCAGTGCTAGGAACCGGGGACAAGCTGAGCAGTTCTTC
V: TRBV15; J: TRBJ2-2; D: TRBD1; length: 17; size: NA; CDR3: CATSRRDRGRATGELFF; DNA: TGTGCCACCAGCCGACGAGACAGGGGCCGGGCCACCGGGGAGCTGTTTTTT
V: TRBV3-1; J: TRBJ2-5; D: NA; length: 15; size: few; CDR3: CASSPAGGLGETQYF; DNA: TGTGCCAGCAGCCCCGCCGGGGGCCTGGGAGAGACCCAGTACTTC
V: TRBV7-9; J: TRBJ2-5; D: TRBD1; length: 16; size: NA; CDR3: CASSYLVGQFQETQYF; DNA: TGTGCCAGCAGCTACTTAGTGGGACAGTTCCAAGAGACCCAGTACTTC
V: TRBV29-1; J: TRBJ2-7; D: TRBD2; length: 13; size: many; CDR3: CSVREVGGYEQYF; DNA: TGCAGCGTGAGGGAGGTCGGGGGGTACGAGCAGTACTTC
V: TRBV9; J: TRBJ2-3; D: TRBD2; length: 16; size: many; CDR3: CASSVDPGTKSDTQYF; DNA: TGTGCCAGCAGCGTAGACCCCGGGACTAAGAGTGATACGCAGTATTTT
V: TRBV7-3; J: TRBJ2-1; D: TRBD2; length: 14; size: NA; CDR3: CASSFPGGHNEQFF; DNA: TGTGCCAGCAGCTTCCCGGGGGGTCACAATGAGCAGTTCTTC
V: TRBV11-2; J: TRBJ2-5; D: NA; length: 12; size: few; CDR3: CASSSAGETQYF; DNA: TGTGCCAGCAGCTCCGCAGGGGAGACCCAGTACTTC
V: TRBV6-6; J: TRBJ1-1; D: NA; length: 12; size: many; CDR3: CASSYKVTEAFF; DNA: TGTGCCAGCAGTTACAAGGTAACTGAAGCTTTCTTT
V: TRBV6-1; J: TRBJ2-3; D: NA; length: 14; size: many; CDR3: CASSQPSHTDTQYF; DNA: TGTGCCAGCAGTCAACCCTCCCACACAGATACGCAGTATTTT
V: TRBV12-3/TRBV12-4; J: TRBJ1-1; D: NA; length: 12; size: NA; CDR3: CASEDSNTEAFF; DNA: TGTGCCAGCGAGGACTCGAACACTGAAGCTTTCTTT
V: TRBV12-3/TRBV12-4; J: TRBJ2-1; D: NA; length: 16; size: many; CDR3: CASSLLGTSPYNEQFF; DNA: TGTGCCAGCAGTTTATTGGGGACAAGTCCTTACAATGAGCAGTTCTTC
V: TRBV5-1; J: TRBJ2-1; D: TRBD2; length: 15; size: few; CDR3: CASSFLAGVGDEQFF; DNA: TGCGCCAGCAGCTTCCTAGCGGGAGTCGGAGATGAGCAGTTCTTC
V: TRBV5-1; J: TRBJ2-7; D: TRBD1; length: 19; size: few; CDR3: CASSSMSGILTGKGYEQYF; DNA: TGCGCCAGCAGCTCGATGAGCGGAATTTTGACAGGGAAAGGCTACGAGCAGTACTTC
V: TRBV12-3/TRBV12-4; J: TRBJ2-5; D: NA; length: 17; size: few; CDR3: CASSLRLGASGKETQYF; DNA: TGTGCCAGCAGTTTGAGGTTGGGGGCAAGCGGGAAAGAGACCCAGTACTTC
V: TRBV28; J: TRBJ2-7; D: TRBD1; length: 15; size: NA; CDR3: CASSFRDRFIYEQYF; DNA: TGTGCCAGCAGTTTCAGGGACAGGTTTATTTACGAGCAGTACTTC
V: TRBV29-1; J: TRBJ1-1; D: NA; length: 14; size: NA; CDR3: CSTRPGTLYTEAFF; DNA: TGCAGCACGAGACCCGGGACTCTGTACACTGAAGCTTTCTTT
V: TRBV2; J: TRBJ2-1; D: NA; length: 16; size: many; CDR3: CASSDEVVVSGNEQFF; DNA: TGTGCCAGCAGTGACGAGGTGGTAGTTTCGGGCAATGAGCAGTTCTTC
V: TRBV29-1; J: TRBJ2-7; D: NA; length: 12; size: many; CDR3: CSVVDRSYEQYF; DNA: TGCAGCGTGGTTGACAGATCCTACGAGCAGTACTTC
V: TRBV4-3; J: TRBJ2-3; D: TRBD2; length: 18; size: few; CDR3: CASSQGPHLAGYTDTQYF; DNA: TGCGCCAGCAGCCAAGGGCCACACCTAGCGGGATACACAGATACGCAGTATTTT
V: TRBV28; J: TRBJ2-7; D: NA; length: 13; size: NA; CDR3: CASSFVGRNEQYF; DNA: TGTGCCAGCAGTTTCGTGGGTAGGAACGAGCAGTACTTC
V: TRBV18; J: TRBJ2-1; D: TRBD2; length: 20; size: few; CDR3: CASSPPVETSGGAPYNEQFF; DNA: TGTGCCAGCTCACCACCGGTCGAGACTAGCGGGGGGGCCCCCTACAATGAGCAGTTCTTC
V: TRBV7-9; J: TRBJ2-1; D: NA; length: 16; size: many; CDR3: CASSLDGGGADNEQFF; DNA: TGTGCCAGCAGCTTAGACGGAGGCGGAGCCGACAATGAGCAGTTCTTC
V: TRBV12-3/TRBV12-4; J: TRBJ1-1; D: TRBD1; length: 12; size: NA; CDR3: CASSTWTGRAFF; DNA: TGTGCCAGCAGTACCTGGACAGGCAGGGCTTTCTTT
V: TRBV4-1; J: TRBJ2-5; D: NA; length: 16; size: few; CDR3: CASSQVQGRNQETQYF; DNA: TGCGCCAGCAGCCAAGTGCAGGGAAGGAATCAAGAGACCCAGTACTTC
V: TRBV6-6; J: TRBJ2-5; D: NA; length: 13; size: few; CDR3: CASSYGVRETQYF; DNA: TGTGCCAGCAGTTACGGAGTTCGGGAGACCCAGTACTTC